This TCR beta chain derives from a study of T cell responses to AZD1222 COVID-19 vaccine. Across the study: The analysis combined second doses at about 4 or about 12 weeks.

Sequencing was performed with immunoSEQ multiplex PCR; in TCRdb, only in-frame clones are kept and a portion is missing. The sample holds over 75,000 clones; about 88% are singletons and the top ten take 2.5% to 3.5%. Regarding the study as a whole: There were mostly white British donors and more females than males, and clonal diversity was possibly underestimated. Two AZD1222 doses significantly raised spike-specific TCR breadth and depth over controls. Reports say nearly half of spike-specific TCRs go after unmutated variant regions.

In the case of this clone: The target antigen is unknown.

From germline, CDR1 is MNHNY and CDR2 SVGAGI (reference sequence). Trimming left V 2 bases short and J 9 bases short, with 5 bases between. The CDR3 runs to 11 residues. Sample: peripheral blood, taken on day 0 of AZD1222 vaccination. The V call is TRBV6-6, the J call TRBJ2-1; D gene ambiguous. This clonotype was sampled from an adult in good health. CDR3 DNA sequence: TGTGCCAGCAGTTACGGTGGTGAGCAGTTCTTC. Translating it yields CASSYGGEQFF.